One and the same sample provided the 30 T cell receptor beta chains below, sequenced in a study of T cells in Graves' hyperthyroidism and ophthalmopathy. Regions amplified from RNA transcripts were the TCR beta CDR3 regions. When the TCR CDR3 underwent first-round RT-PCR, the HTBI primer set was used. TCRdb independently ran MiXCR on the multiplex PCR reads; one entry per CDR3 protein. The sample holds 300,000 to 450,000 distinct CDR3 sequences, 15% to 20% seen once. Sequenced input: blood. The receptors were gathered from a woman in her thirties or forties with Graves' ophthalmopathy.

The chain joins TRBV6-1 to TRBJ1-2; D gene ambiguous. The length of the CDR3 is 13 residues. Per the germline V gene, CDR1 is MNHNS and CDR2 is SASEGT. Trimming stripped 3 bases from V and 4 bases from J, with 9 bases between. CDR3 nucleotide sequence: TGTGCCAGCAGTGATTACACCTCCTATGGCTACACCTTC. Translating it yields CASSDYTSYGYTF.

This clonotype was observed at least ten times. V gene TRBV20-1 combines with J gene TRBJ1-6; possible D gene TRBD1, 5 bases. Deletions cut 4 bases from V and 8 bases from J, with 21 bases between. Germline V CDR1 and CDR2: DFQATT, SNEGSKA (reference sequence). The length of the CDR3 is 16 residues. The CDR3 region is CSANPFWVSRDSPLHF. CDR3 coding DNA: TGCAGTGCTAATCCATTTTGGGTCAGCAGGGATTCACCCCTCCACTTT.

In its sample, this clonotype was seen many times. The chain has TRBV12-3 or TRBV12-4 and TRBJ1-5, with D possibly matching TRBD1 (5 bases). Trimming removed 4 bases from V and 6 bases from J, with 7 bases in between. The length of the CDR3 is 12 residues. The CDR3 sequence: CASSSGSQPQHF. CDR3 nucleotide sequence: TGTGCCAGCAGTTCAGGGAGTCAGCCCCAGCATTTT.

The table lists this clonotype with many counts. J is TRBJ2-7 and V is TRBV19, with D hard to call. Germline V gene sequence: CDR1 LNHDA, CDR2 SQIVND (reference sequence). V lost 8 bases to trimming and J lost 1 base, with 9 bases between them. The CDR3 totals 12 residues. The CDR3 sequence is CASSGASYEQYF. The DNA of the CDR3 is TGTGCCAGTTCAGGCGCTTCCTACGAGCAGTACTTC.

In this sample, this clonotype turned up many times. The rearrangement joins TRBV10-3 to TRBJ2-7; TRBD2 matches at 11 bases. After removal of 0 bases from V and 1 base from J, the junction contained 2 bases not matched to a gene. Germline lookup yields CDR1 ENHRY and CDR2 SYGVKD. There are 16 residues in the CDR3. For the CDR3, the DNA is TGTGCCATCAGTGAGTCGGTAGCGGGAGGGTCCTACGAGCAGTACTTC. Its protein product is CAISESVAGGSYEQYF.

At least ten counts were recorded for this clonotype. This chain connects TRBV6-5 to TRBJ1-5; 7 bases align to TRBD1. With 6 bases clipped from V and 6 bases from J, the junction kept 26 bases outside the gene matches. Germline CDR1 reads MNHEY; CDR2 reads SVGAGI. There are 20 residues in the CDR3. The CDR3 reads CASRSPRDRETGWRSQPQHF. The CDR3 DNA reads TGTGCCAGCAGATCCCCCCGGGACAGAGAAACCGGTTGGCGCAGTCAGCCCCAGCATTTT.

The rearrangement uses TRBV2 and TRBJ2-7; TRBD2 matches at 12 bases. V was pared by 6 bases and J by 3 bases, with 6 bases of the junction left unmatched. CDR3 length: 15 residues. Germline CDR1 is SNHLY and CDR2 is FYNNEI. This CDR3 is CASRPTSGSFYEQYF. The CDR3 coding sequence is TGTGCCAGCAGACCGACTAGCGGGAGTTTCTACGAGCAGTACTTC.

This clonotype was picked up many times. The V call is TRBV12-3 or TRBV12-4, the J call TRBJ1-1; TRBD1 might be the D (6 bases). The CDR3 has 11 amino acids. Deletions cut 7 bases from V and 14 bases from J, with 17 bases between. For the CDR3, the DNA is TGTGCCAGCAATTTTTCCGACGACAGGTTCTTT. It codes for CASNFSDDRFF.

This clonotype was found a few times. CDR3 region: CASSLGGAKTQYF. CDR3 bases: TGTGCCAGCAGCTTAGGGGGGGCGAAGACCCAGTACTTC. The V and J genes are TRBV7-9 and TRBJ2-5; the D call may be TRBD1 or TRBD2 (6 bases each). Germline V CDR1 and CDR2: SEHNR, FQNEAQ (reference sequence). This CDR3 is 13 amino acids long. Between the trimmed V and J ends, which lost 1 base and 6 bases, there was a span of 9 bases.

In its sample, this clonotype was seen many times. V usage is TRBV30 and J usage is TRBJ1-3; maybe TRBD1 (6 bases). Germline assignment: CDR1 GTSNPN and CDR2 SVGIG (reference sequence). This CDR3 spans 16 amino acids. Trimming removed 8 bases at V and 0 bases at J, with 20 bases between. CDR3: CALDLGQPRSGNTIYF. CDR3 in DNA: TGTGCCCTGGACCTCGGACAGCCGCGCTCTGGAAACACCATATATTTT.

This clonotype was seen many times. The J gene is TRBJ2-2, the V gene TRBV19; TRBD1 matches at 11 bases. The germline V gene encodes CDR1 LNHDA and CDR2 SQIVND (reference sequence). This CDR3 has 20 residues. V dropped 7 bases and J dropped 1; count of bases not matched to a gene: 17. The CDR3 bases are TGTGCCAGTATACCCATGCCTGGGACAGGGGGTCCCTTGAACACCGGGGAGCTGTTTTTT. Translated: CASIPMPGTGGPLNTGELFF.

At least ten counts were recorded for this clonotype. The V call is TRBV6-1, the J call TRBJ1-1; 7 nucleotides agree with TRBD1. V shed 6 bases and J 11 bases; nucleotides not matched to a gene: 6. This CDR3 contains 11 residues. Per the germline V gene, CDR1 is MNHNS and CDR2 is SASEGT. Written as DNA, the CDR3 is TGTGCCAGCAGGGTAGCGACAGGGGCTTTCTTT. Its protein is CASRVATGAFF.

The V and J genes are TRBV14 and TRBJ2-7; TRBD1 aligns across 10 bases. CDR3 length: 14 residues. After removal of 6 bases from V and 5 bases from J, the junction contained 7 bases not matched to a gene. CDR1 is SGHDN and CDR2 is FVKESK in the germline V gene. CDR3 sequence: CASSPGQGFHEQYF. CDR3 nucleotide sequence: TGTGCCAGCAGTCCGGGACAGGGGTTCCACGAGCAGTACTTC.

V and J are TRBV6-1 and TRBJ2-7, with TRBD2 matching 7 bases. The V segment lost 6 bases and the J segment 6 bases; nucleotides outside the gene matches: 8. Germline V gene sequence: CDR1 MNHNS, CDR2 SASEGT. This CDR3 has 13 amino acids. The CDR3 nucleotides read TGTGCCAGCAGGGGAGCGGGACCCCGCGAGCAGTACTTC. This translates into CASRGAGPREQYF.

The V and J genes are TRBV5-1 and TRBJ1-3; D gene unclear. V lost 0 bases, J lost 0 bases, and 10 bases lay in between. This CDR3 comprises 16 residues. Germline CDR1 SGHRS, CDR2 YFSETQ. The CDR3: CASSLVGSYSGNTIYF. In nucleotides, the CDR3 is TGCGCCAGCAGCTTGGTGGGTTCCTACTCTGGAAACACCATATATTTT.

The table lists this clonotype with many counts. This sequence joins TRBV7-2 and TRBJ2-5; no reliable D call. CDR3 length: 14 residues. The ends were cut back, 1 base at V and 2 bases at J, with 8 bases in the middle. The V gene's germline CDR1 is SGHTA and CDR2 FQGNSA. CDR3 protein: CASSLELLQETQYF. Written as DNA, the CDR3 is TGTGCCAGCAGCTTAGAACTGTTGCAAGAGACCCAGTACTTC.

This clonotype was seen at least ten times. This chain connects TRBV4-1 to TRBJ2-5; 7 bases are a match to TRBD2. There are 18 residues in the CDR3. Germline V gives CDR1 MGHRA, CDR2 YSYEKL. Trimming took 3 bases from V and 2 from J; bases not matched to a gene: 15. The DNA for the CDR3 is TGCGCCAGCAGCCAGACCCCGGGGGGTGGACTGGTACAAGAGACCCAGTACTTC. Translated: CASSQTPGGGLVQETQYF.

This clonotype was detected many times. The rearrangement links TRBV6-2 or TRBV6-3 to TRBJ1-1; D unresolved. The CDR3 is 11 amino acids. V gave up 2 bases and J gave up 7 bases, with 5 bases separating them. Germline V gene data show CDR1 as MNHEY and CDR2 as SVGEGT. CDR3 sequence (DNA): TGTGCCAGCAGTTACGTCCGTGAAGCTTTCTTT. Translating gives CASSYVREAFF.

This sequence joins TRBV20-1 and TRBJ2-2; TRBD2 agrees at 8 bases. Germline-derived CDR1 and CDR2 are DFQATT and SNEGSKA (reference sequence). J gave up 5 bases and V 0 bases, and 11 bases lay outside the gene matches. The CDR3 is 17 residues long. The CDR3 nucleotides read TGCAGTGCTAGAGATTTGGCGGGGGGCCTGGGAACCGGGGAGCTGTTTTTT. Its protein product is CSARDLAGGLGTGELFF.

This clonotype was found many times. V gene TRBV20-1 combines with J gene TRBJ2-7, with a tentative D call TRBD2 (5 bases). V gave up 6 bases and J gave up 2 bases, with 20 bases separating them. The germline CDR1 and CDR2 sequences are DFQATT and SNEGSKA (reference sequence). This CDR3 contains 15 residues. CDR3 amino acids: CSAKFRKRSTYEQYF. Here the CDR3 DNA reads TGCAGTGCCAAATTCAGGAAGCGGAGTACCTACGAGCAGTACTTC.

In this sample, this clonotype turned up many times. The DNA of the CDR3 is TGTGCCAGCAGTTTAAGCGGGAGCGCCAGGGAGACCCAGTACTTC. Its translation is CASSLSGSARETQYF. The rearrangement uses TRBV27 and TRBJ2-5; 8 nucleotides align to TRBD2. This CDR3 is built from 15 residues. CDR1 is MNHEY, CDR2 SMNVEV, per germline (reference sequence). The V gene end was trimmed by 2 bases and the J gene end by 5 bases; junction bases not matched to a gene: 7.

The rearrangement uses TRBV6-1 and TRBJ2-7, with no clear D. From germline, CDR1 is MNHNS and CDR2 SASEGT. V lost 6 bases and J lost 4, with 10 bases in between. The CDR3 has 12 amino acids. CDR3 in DNA: TGTGCCAGCAGACTGGACGGGTACGAGCAGTACTTC. Its translation: CASRLDGYEQYF.

Many counts were recorded for this clonotype. This rearrangement joins TRBV11-2 to TRBJ1-2; D perhaps matches TRBD1 (6 bases). The V end was cut by 1 base, the J end by 6 bases, with 9 bases between. In germline, CDR1 is SGHAT, CDR2 FQNNGV. The CDR3 covers 13 residues. The CDR3 spells CASSLVQGHGYTF. In DNA form, the CDR3 reads TGTGCCAGCAGCTTAGTACAGGGTCATGGCTACACCTTC.

Many counts were recorded for this clonotype. The rearrangement links TRBV7-2 to TRBJ2-2; 11 positions agree with TRBD2. CDR1 and CDR2 from the germline V gene are SGHTA and FQGNSA. V lost 7 bases, J lost 8 bases, and 9 bases stayed unmatched. This CDR3 has 15 amino acids. In DNA, the CDR3 is TGTGCCAGCATGTATACTAGCGGGAGAGCGGGGGAGCTGTTTTTT. This encodes CASMYTSGRAGELFF.

This clonotype has just one count. J is TRBJ1-1 and V is TRBV6-5; 7 nucleotides align to TRBD1. CDR3 size: 15 residues. CDR1 and CDR2 from the germline V gene are MNHEY and SVGAGI. After removal of 4 bases from V and 4 bases from J, the junction contained 9 bases not matched to a gene. CDR3 amino acids: CASSSWTGLGTEAFF. CDR3 nucleotide sequence: TGTGCCAGCAGTTCCTGGACAGGCCTAGGCACTGAAGCTTTCTTT.

This clonotype showed up many times. This rearrangement joins TRBV6-5 to TRBJ2-2; D is perhaps TRBD1 or TRBD2 (5 bases each). Germline CDR1 and CDR2: MNHEY and SVGAGI. V gave up 5 bases and J gave up 0 bases, with 13 bases separating them. The CDR3 runs to 16 residues. CDR3 sequence reads: CASSPSGRTNTGELFF. The CDR3 region has the DNA TGTGCCAGCAGTCCCTCGGGACGCACGAACACCGGGGAGCTGTTTTTT.

This clonotype occurred many times. The chain links TRBV28 to TRBJ1-3; D remains ambiguous. Trimming pared 11 bases from V and 0 bases from J, leaving 14 bases between. This CDR3 has 14 amino acids. Germline CDR1 is MDHEN and CDR2 is SYDVKM. The CDR3, as DNA: TGTGCCGCTGGAAGGGCGAGCTCTGGAAACACCATATATTTT. Its protein product is CAAGRASSGNTIYF.

This clonotype was observed many times. This chain uses TRBV7-2 with TRBJ1-2; D gene uncertain. V lost 2 bases to trimming and J lost 3 bases, with 4 bases between them. Germline assignment: CDR1 SGHTA and CDR2 FQGNSA. The CDR3 covers 12 residues. CDR3 amino acids: CASSLIDYGYTF. The CDR3 DNA reads TGTGCCAGCAGCTTAATAGACTATGGCTACACCTTC.

The table lists this clonotype with many counts. This CDR3 reads CASGKRVRAEAFF. Written as DNA, the CDR3 is TGTGCCAGCGGGAAGCGGGTGAGGGCTGAAGCTTTCTTT. V gene TRBV6-1 combines with J gene TRBJ1-1; D is ambiguous. The CDR3 contains 13 residues. Between the trimmed V and J ends, which lost 8 bases and 6 bases, there was a span of 16 bases. CDR1 is MNHNS and CDR2 is SASEGT in the germline V gene.

On this clonotype: Compared with germline, one end of the junction differs, possibly owing to a read error. This chain connects TRBV7-3 to TRBJ2-2; TRBD2 might be the D (6 bases). This CDR3 has 13 amino acids. The germline V gene has CDR1 SGHTA and CDR2 FQGTGA. The CDR3 bases are TGTGCCAGCAGCTTATATGGTTCCGGGGGGCTGTTTTTT. It translates to CASSLYGSGGLFF.